One sample yielded the 20 T cell receptor beta chains listed below, sequenced in a study of blood T cell repertoires in COVID-19. Only in-frame clones appear in the TCRdb table, and some are missing; sequencing was by immunoSEQ multiplex PCR. Of 35,000 to 45,000 clones listed, 80% to 90% are singletons. Input material: peripheral blood. The receptor set was obtained from a man aged 40-49 years with active COVID-19.

The genes are TRBV24-1 and TRBJ2-1; TRBD2 agrees at 11 bases. CDR3 length: 15 amino acids. Germline CDR1 reads KGHDR; CDR2 reads SFDVKD. Trimming at V came to 6 bases and at J to 6 bases, leaving 6 bases not matched to a gene. The chain's CDR3 is CATSKLAGDGNEQFF. The CDR3 DNA reads as TGTGCCACCAGTAAACTAGCGGGAGATGGCAATGAGCAGTTCTTC.

This clone has just one count. V and J are TRBV5-1 and TRBJ1-5; TRBD1 matches 7 bases. V shed 4 bases, J shed 5 bases, and the junction held 6 bases outside the gene matches. The CDR3 sequence is 14 residues long. CDR1 is SGHRS and CDR2 is YFSETQ in the germline V gene. The CDR3 is CASSATGVDQPQHF. In nucleotides, the CDR3 is TGCGCCAGCAGCGCTACAGGGGTAGATCAGCCCCAGCATTTT.

This chain links TRBV28 with TRBJ2-1; the match to TRBD2 covers 7 bases. V shed 5 bases and J 3 bases; nucleotides not matched to a gene: 13. The V gene's germline CDR1 is MDHEN and CDR2 SYDVKM. This CDR3 has 17 amino acids. CDR3 residues: CASSPLVKGGNYNEQFF. The CDR3 DNA is TGTGCCAGCAGTCCGTTGGTTAAGGGAGGGAACTACAATGAGCAGTTCTTC. Using reference TRBV28 and TRBJ2-1 for the parts outside the CDR3, the full variable domain is DVKVTQSSRYLVKRTGEKVFLECVQDMDHENMFWYRQDPGLGLRLIYFSYDVKMKEKGDIPEGYSVSREKKERFSLILESASTNQTSMYLCASSPLVKGGNYNEQFFGPGTRLTVL.

This chain joins TRBV28 and TRBJ2-1; TRBD2 matches 14 bases. Unmatched junction bases numbered 2, after V lost 9 bases and J lost 7 bases. The CDR3 consists of 13 residues. Germline loops: CDR1 MDHEN, CDR2 SYDVKM. The CDR3 DNA reads as TGTGCCAGTCGGACTAGCGGGAGGAATGAGCAGTTCTTC. This sequence encodes CASRTSGRNEQFF.

This chain links TRBV2 with TRBJ1-1; D gene uncertain. The CDR3 totals 13 residues. Between the trimmed V and J ends, which lost 2 bases and 6 bases, there was a span of 10 bases. Germline CDR1 SNHLY, CDR2 FYNNEI. The CDR3 coding sequence is TGTGCCAGCAGTGAACGAGACACCCCTGAAGCTTTCTTT. Translation: CASSERDTPEAFF.

This chain links TRBV18 with TRBJ2-1; D might be TRBD2 (6 bases). CDR1 and CDR2 (germline): KGHSH, LQKENI. The CDR3 is 15 amino acids. The V and J ends lost 2 bases and 0 bases respectively, with 8 bases between them. The CDR3 sequence is CASSPGGSSYNEQFF. The CDR3 DNA sequence: TGTGCCAGCTCACCAGGGGGGAGCTCCTACAATGAGCAGTTCTTC.

The chain joins TRBV15 to TRBJ2-7, with D possibly TRBD2 on 6 matching bases. CDR3 size: 15 residues. Per germline, CDR1 LNHNV and CDR2 YYDKDF (reference sequence). Trimming stripped 1 base from V and 3 bases from J, with 13 bases between. The CDR3 here is CATSRGGVRNYEQYF. CDR3 in DNA: TGTGCCACCAGCAGAGGCGGGGTTCGAAACTACGAGCAGTACTTC.

Only one count was recorded for this clone. The rearrangement joins TRBV3-1 (or the pseudogene TRBV3-2) to TRBJ2-7; 7 bases line up with TRBD2. CDR3 length equals 14 residues. Germline CDR1 reads LGHDT; CDR2 reads YNNKEL (reference sequence). J gave up 0 bases and V 4 bases, and 3 bases lay outside the gene matches. CDR3 loop: CASSRGGSSYEQYF. The CDR3 DNA follows: TGTGCCAGCAGCCGGGGGGGGAGCTCCTACGAGCAGTACTTC.

V is TRBV27 and J is TRBJ1-1; TRBD1 is a possible D gene (5 bases). V lost 0 bases and J 6 bases, leaving 17 bases between the germline ends. The germline V gene has CDR1 MNHEY and CDR2 SMNVEV (reference sequence). The CDR3 spans 16 residues. The CDR3 loop reads CASSLSPWGEGSEAFF. In nucleotides, the CDR3 is TGTGCCAGCAGTTTATCCCCATGGGGGGAGGGATCTGAAGCTTTCTTT.

The chain joins TRBV28 to TRBJ2-5; 7 nucleotides agree with TRBD2. Germline CDR1 and CDR2: MDHEN and SYDVKM. Losses at the gene ends were 7 bases for V and 5 bases for J; bases not matched to a gene: 7. The CDR3 loop spans 13 amino acids. CDR3 coding DNA: TGTGCCAGCACGCGCCCGGGGGGTGAGACCCAGTACTTC. It encodes CASTRPGGETQYF. The full variable domain, in which reference TRBV28 and TRBJ2-5 provide the parts outside the CDR3, is DVKVTQSSRYLVKRTGEKVFLECVQDMDHENMFWYRQDPGLGLRLIYFSYDVKMKEKGDIPEGYSVSREKKERFSLILESASTNQTSMYLCASTRPGGETQYFGPGTRLLVL.

The chain carries TRBV6-5 and TRBJ1-2, with D hard to call. Germline CDR1 MNHEY, CDR2 SVGAGI. V lost 0 bases, J lost 11 bases, and 7 bases lay in between. This CDR3 has 11 amino acids. The CDR3 loop reads CASSYSRVYTF. In DNA, the CDR3 is TGTGCCAGCAGTTACTCGCGGGTATACACCTTC.

The chain uses TRBV9 and TRBJ1-4; 7 bases agree with TRBD1. The CDR3 covers 16 residues. The ends lost 0 bases at V and 2 bases at J; junction bases unmatched: 4. Germline V gene data show CDR1 as SGDLS and CDR2 as YYNGEE. CDR3 DNA sequence: TGTGCCAGCAGCGTAGGGGACAGATTCACTAATGAAAAACTGTTTTTT. Protein sequence: CASSVGDRFTNEKLFF.

The genes are TRBV7-6 and TRBJ2-3, with TRBD2 matching 7 bases. CDR3 size: 15 residues. V shed 5 bases and J 1 base; nucleotides not matched to a gene: 6. CDR1 is SGHVS, CDR2 FNYEAQ, per germline. CDR3 DNA sequence: TGTGCCAGCAGCCCCTGGGGAGGGCGCACAGATACGCAGTATTTT. Protein: CASSPWGGRTDTQYF.

V gene TRBV19 combines with J gene TRBJ2-1, with D possibly matching TRBD1 (6 bases). V lost 4 bases to trimming and J lost 4 bases, with 11 bases between them. Germline CDR1 and CDR2: LNHDA and SQIVND (reference sequence). The CDR3 has 14 amino acids. The CDR3 DNA reads as TGTGCCAGTAGTACCCGCCAGGGGTACAATGAGCAGTTCTTC. Its translation is CASSTRQGYNEQFF.

This sequence joins TRBV5-1 and TRBJ1-2, with D perhaps matching TRBD1 (6 bases). The CDR3 has 14 residues. Looked up from germline, CDR1 is SGHRS and CDR2 is YFSETQ. V was trimmed by 0 bases and J by 3 bases, leaving 9 bases between them. The DNA for the CDR3 is TGCGCCAGCAGCTTGGACGGACAGCACTATGGCTACACCTTC. Translated, it gives CASSLDGQHYGYTF.

The J gene is TRBJ1-6, the V gene TRBV7-2; TRBD1 matches at 7 bases. CDR3 length: 12 residues. V trimming: 6 bases; J trimming: 14 bases; junction bases outside the gene matches: 7. Germline-derived CDR1 and CDR2 are SGHTA and FQGNSA. In DNA form, the CDR3 reads TGTGCCAGCAGTCGTGACAGGGAGGCCCTCCACTTT. Protein: CASSRDREALHF.

This chain connects TRBV19 to TRBJ2-7; 7 bases map to TRBD1. CDR1 and CDR2 from the germline V gene are LNHDA and SQIVND (reference sequence). Trimming cost V 2 bases and J 6 bases; bases outside gene matches: 4. This CDR3 is 13 amino acids long. The CDR3 DNA sequence: TGTGCCAGTAGTATATCCCACAGGGGCGAGCAGTACTTC. This gives the protein CASSISHRGEQYF.

The chain employs TRBV19 and TRBJ2-5, with D possibly matching TRBD1 (7 bases). Trimming took 7 bases from V and 1 from J, leaving 22 bases between them. CDR1 is LNHDA, CDR2 SQIVND, per germline (reference sequence). This CDR3 has 17 residues. The CDR3 DNA follows: TGTGCCAGTAAAAATGTTGGAGGGGGCGATCGCCAAGAGACCCAGTACTTC. This gives the protein CASKNVGGGDRQETQYF.

The rearrangement joins TRBV19 to TRBJ2-7, with D perhaps TRBD2 (6 bases). Germline assignment: CDR1 LNHDA and CDR2 SQIVND (reference sequence). This CDR3 has 14 amino acids. Trimming removed 4 bases at V and 2 bases at J, with 12 bases between. The CDR3 DNA follows: TGTGCCAGTAGTAGCCAAGGAGGGACCTACGAGCAGTACTTC. Translation gives CASSSQGGTYEQYF.

By proportion, this clone is medium-sized (0.01 to 0.1%). V usage is TRBV29-1 and J usage is TRBJ2-1, with D possibly being TRBD1 (6 bases). Trimming took off 7 bases at V and 4 bases at J, with 14 bases between the two ends. This CDR3 is 13 amino acids long. The germline gives CDR1 SQVTM, CDR2 ANQGSEA. The CDR3 spells CSAGQSLYNEQFF. In DNA form, the CDR3 reads TGCAGCGCCGGACAGAGCCTATACAATGAGCAGTTCTTC.